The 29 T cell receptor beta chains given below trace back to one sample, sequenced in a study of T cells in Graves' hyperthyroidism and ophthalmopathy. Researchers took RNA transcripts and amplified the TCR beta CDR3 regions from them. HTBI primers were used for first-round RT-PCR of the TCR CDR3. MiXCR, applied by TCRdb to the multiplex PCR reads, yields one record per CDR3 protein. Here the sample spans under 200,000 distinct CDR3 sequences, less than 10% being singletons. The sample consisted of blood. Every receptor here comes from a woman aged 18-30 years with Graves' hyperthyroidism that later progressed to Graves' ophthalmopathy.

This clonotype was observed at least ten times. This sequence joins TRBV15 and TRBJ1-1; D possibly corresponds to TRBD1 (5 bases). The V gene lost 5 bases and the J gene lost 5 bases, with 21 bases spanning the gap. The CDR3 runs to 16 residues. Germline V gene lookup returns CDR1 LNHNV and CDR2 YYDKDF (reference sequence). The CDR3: CATSPPGGAVSTEAFF. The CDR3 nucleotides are TGTGCCACCAGCCCTCCCGGAGGGGCTGTGAGTACTGAAGCTTTCTTT.

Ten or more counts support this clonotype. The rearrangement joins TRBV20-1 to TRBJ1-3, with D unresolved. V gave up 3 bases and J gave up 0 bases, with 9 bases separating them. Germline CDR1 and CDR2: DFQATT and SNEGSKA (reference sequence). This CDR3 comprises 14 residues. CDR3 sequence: CSASPVNSGNTIYF. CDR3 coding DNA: TGCAGTGCTAGTCCTGTAAACTCTGGAAACACCATATATTTT.

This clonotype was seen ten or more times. Written as DNA, the CDR3 is TGCAGTGCTCCAACCCGGGGAGACAGCTCTGGAAACACCATATATTTT. Its protein is CSAPTRGDSSGNTIYF. The chain joins TRBV20-1 to TRBJ1-3; weak D call: TRBD1 (5 bases). The CDR3 runs to 16 residues. Trimming shortened V by 5 bases and J by 0 bases, and 17 bases separated the two germline ends. CDR1 and CDR2 from the germline V gene are DFQATT and SNEGSKA (reference sequence).

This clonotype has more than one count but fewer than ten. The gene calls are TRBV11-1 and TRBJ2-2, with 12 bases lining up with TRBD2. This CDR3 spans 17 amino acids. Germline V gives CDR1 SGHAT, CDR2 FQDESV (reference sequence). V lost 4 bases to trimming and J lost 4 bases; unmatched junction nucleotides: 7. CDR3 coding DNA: TGTGCCAGCAGCTCTCCGGGACTAGCGGGTAGCACCGGGGAGCTGTTTTTT. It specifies CASSSPGLAGSTGELFF.

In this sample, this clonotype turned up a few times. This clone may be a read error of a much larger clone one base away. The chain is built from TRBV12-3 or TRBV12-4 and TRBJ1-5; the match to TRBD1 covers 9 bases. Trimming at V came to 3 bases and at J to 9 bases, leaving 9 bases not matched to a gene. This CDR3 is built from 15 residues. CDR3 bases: TGTGCCAGCAGTTTGATCGTGGACAGGGGTCGGCCCCAGCATTTT. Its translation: CASSLIVDRGRPQHF.

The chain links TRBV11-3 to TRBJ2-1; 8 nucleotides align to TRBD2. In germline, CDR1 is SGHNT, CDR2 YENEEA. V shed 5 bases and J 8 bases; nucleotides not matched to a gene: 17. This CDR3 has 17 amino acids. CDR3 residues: CASSMRSRGGPVYEQFF. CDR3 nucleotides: TGTGCCAGCAGCATGAGATCACGGGGGGGGCCCGTTTATGAGCAGTTCTTC.

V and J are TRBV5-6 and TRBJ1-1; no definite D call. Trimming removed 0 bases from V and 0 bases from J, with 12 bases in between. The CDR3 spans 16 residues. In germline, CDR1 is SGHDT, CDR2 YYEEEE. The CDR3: CASSLVLGNMNTEAFF. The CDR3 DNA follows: TGTGCCAGCAGCTTGGTTCTTGGCAACATGAACACTGAAGCTTTCTTT.

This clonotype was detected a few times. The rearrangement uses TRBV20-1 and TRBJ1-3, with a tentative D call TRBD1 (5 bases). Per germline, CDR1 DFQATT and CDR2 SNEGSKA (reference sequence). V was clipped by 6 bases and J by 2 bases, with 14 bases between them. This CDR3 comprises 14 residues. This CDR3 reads CSATTTVPGNTIYF. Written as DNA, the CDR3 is TGCAGTGCCACCACGACAGTCCCTGGAAACACCATATATTTT.

For the CDR3, the DNA is TGTGCCAGCAGCCCAAGCCAAGCGGGGGCAACCTACAATGAGCAGTTCTTC. Translated: CASSPSQAGATYNEQFF. This chain links TRBV7-6 with TRBJ2-1; 8 nucleotides line up with TRBD2. V dropped 5 bases and J dropped 2; count of bases not matched to a gene: 11. The CDR3 has 17 amino acids. The V gene's germline CDR1 is SGHVS and CDR2 FNYEAQ.

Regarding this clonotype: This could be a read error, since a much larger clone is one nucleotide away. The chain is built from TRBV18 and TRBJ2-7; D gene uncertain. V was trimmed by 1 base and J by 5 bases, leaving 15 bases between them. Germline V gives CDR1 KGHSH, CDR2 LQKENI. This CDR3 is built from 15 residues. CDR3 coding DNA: TGTGCCAGCTCACCACGAGTACAGTCTGCCCACGAGCAGTACTTC. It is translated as CASSPRVQSAHEQYF.

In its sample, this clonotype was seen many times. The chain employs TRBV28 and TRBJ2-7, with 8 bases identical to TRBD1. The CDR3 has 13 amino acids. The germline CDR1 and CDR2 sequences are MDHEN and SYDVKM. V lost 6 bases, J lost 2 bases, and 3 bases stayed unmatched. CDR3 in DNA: TGTGCCAGCAGCATGGACAGGGCCTACGAGCAGTACTTC. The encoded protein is CASSMDRAYEQYF.

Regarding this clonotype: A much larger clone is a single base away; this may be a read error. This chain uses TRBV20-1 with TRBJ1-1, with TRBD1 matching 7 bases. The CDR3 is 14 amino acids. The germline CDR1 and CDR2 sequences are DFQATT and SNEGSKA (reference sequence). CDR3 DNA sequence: TGCAGTGCTAGATCCCCGACAGGGCTCACTGGAGCTTTCTTT. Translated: CSARSPTGLTGAFF.

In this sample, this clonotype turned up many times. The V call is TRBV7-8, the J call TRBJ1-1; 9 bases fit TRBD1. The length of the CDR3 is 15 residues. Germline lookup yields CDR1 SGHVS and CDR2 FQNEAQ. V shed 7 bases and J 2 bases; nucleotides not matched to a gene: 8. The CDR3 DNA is TGTGCCAGCAACCCGACAGGGGGTGGCAACACTGAAGCTTTCTTT. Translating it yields CASNPTGGGNTEAFF.

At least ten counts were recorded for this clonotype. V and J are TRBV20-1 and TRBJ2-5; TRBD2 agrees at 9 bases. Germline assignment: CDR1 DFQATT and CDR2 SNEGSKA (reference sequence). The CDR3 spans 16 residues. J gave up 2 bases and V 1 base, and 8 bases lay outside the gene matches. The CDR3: CSARAVAGAKQETQYF. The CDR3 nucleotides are TGCAGTGCTAGAGCCGTAGCGGGGGCAAAACAAGAGACCCAGTACTTC.

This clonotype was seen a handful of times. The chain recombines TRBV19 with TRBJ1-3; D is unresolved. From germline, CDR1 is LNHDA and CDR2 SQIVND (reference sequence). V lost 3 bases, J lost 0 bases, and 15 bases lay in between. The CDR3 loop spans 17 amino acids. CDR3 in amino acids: CASSIPSRGHSGNTIYF. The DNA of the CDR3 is TGTGCCAGTAGTATCCCCTCTCGGGGTCACTCTGGAAACACCATATATTTT.

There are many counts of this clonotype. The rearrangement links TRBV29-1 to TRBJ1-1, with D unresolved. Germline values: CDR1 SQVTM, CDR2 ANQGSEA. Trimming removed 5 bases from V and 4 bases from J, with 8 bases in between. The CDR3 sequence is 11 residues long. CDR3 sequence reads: CSVMPGTEAFF. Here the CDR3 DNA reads TGCAGCGTTATGCCGGGCACTGAAGCTTTCTTT. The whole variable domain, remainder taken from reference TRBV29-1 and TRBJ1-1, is SAVISQKPSRDICQRGTSLTIQCQVDSQVTMMFWYRQQPGQSLTLIATANQGSEATYESGFVIDKFPISRPNLTFSTLTVSNMSPEDSSIYLCSVMPGTEAFFGQGTRLTVV.

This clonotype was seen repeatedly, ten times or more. The CDR3 region is CASSQRFLQGEVGYTF. The CDR3 DNA reads TGTGCCAGCAGCCAAAGGTTCCTACAGGGTGAGGTTGGCTACACCTTC. The gene calls are TRBV14 and TRBJ1-2; a weak D match, TRBD1 (6 bases). CDR1 is SGHDN, CDR2 FVKESK, per germline. Trimming pared 2 bases from V and 7 bases from J, leaving 20 bases between. This CDR3 is built from 16 residues.

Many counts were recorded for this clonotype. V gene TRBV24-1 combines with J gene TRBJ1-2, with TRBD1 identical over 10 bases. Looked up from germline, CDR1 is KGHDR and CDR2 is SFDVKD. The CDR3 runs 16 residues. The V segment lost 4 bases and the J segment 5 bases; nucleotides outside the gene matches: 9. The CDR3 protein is CATSDSTGGFGYGYTF. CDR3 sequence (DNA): TGTGCCACCAGTGACTCGACAGGGGGCTTTGGGTATGGCTACACCTTC.

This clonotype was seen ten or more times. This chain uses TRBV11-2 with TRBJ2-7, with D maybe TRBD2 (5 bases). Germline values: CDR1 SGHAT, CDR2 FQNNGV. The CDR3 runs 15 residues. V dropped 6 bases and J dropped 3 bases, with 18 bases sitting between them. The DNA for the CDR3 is TGTGCCAGCAGGACCCTAGGAGGAACCTACTACGAGCAGTACTTC. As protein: CASRTLGGTYYEQYF.

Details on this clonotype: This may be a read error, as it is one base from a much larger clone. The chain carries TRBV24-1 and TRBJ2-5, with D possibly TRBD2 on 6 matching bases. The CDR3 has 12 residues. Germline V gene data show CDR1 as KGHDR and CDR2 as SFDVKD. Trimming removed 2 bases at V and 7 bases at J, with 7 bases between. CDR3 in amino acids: CATSDSGGTQYF. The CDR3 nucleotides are TGTGCCACCAGTGATTCCGGGGGGACCCAGTACTTC.

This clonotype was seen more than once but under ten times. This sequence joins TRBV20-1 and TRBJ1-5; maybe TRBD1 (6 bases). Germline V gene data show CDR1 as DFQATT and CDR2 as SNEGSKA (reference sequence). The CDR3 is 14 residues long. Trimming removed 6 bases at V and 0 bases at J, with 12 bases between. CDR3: CSAVQGSSNQPQHF. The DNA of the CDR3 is TGCAGTGCAGTACAGGGTAGTAGCAATCAGCCCCAGCATTTT.

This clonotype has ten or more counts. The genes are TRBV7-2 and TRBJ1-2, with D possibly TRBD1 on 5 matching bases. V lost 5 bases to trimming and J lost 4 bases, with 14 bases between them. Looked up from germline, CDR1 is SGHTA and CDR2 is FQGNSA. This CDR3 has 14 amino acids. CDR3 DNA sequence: TGTGCCAGCAGCCCCCCCGTTGGGACCTATGGCTACACCTTC. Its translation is CASSPPVGTYGYTF.

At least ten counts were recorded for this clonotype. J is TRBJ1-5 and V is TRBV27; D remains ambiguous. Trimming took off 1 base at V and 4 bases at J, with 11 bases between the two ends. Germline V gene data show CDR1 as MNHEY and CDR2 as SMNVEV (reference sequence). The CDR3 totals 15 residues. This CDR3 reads CASSLYPDTNQPQHF. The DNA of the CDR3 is TGTGCCAGCAGTTTATACCCCGACACTAATCAGCCCCAGCATTTT.

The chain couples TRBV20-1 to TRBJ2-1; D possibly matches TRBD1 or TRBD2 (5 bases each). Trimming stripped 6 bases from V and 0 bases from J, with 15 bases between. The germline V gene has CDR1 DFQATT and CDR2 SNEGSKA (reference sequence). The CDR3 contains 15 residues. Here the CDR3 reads CSAWTWESSYNEQFF. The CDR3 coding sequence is TGCAGTGCCTGGACATGGGAGAGCTCCTACAATGAGCAGTTCTTC.

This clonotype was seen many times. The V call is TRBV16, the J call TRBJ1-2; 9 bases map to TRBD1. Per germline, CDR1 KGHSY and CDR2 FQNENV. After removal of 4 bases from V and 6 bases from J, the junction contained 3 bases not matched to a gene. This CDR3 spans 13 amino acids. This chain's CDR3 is CASSPGTGNGYTF. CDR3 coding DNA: TGTGCCAGCAGCCCCGGGACAGGGAATGGCTACACCTTC.

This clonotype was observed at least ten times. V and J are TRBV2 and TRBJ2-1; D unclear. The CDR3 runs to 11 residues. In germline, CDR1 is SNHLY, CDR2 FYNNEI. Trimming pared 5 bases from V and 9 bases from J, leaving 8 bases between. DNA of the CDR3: TGTGCCAGCAGTCCTAAGGTTGAGCAGTTCTTC. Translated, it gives CASSPKVEQFF.

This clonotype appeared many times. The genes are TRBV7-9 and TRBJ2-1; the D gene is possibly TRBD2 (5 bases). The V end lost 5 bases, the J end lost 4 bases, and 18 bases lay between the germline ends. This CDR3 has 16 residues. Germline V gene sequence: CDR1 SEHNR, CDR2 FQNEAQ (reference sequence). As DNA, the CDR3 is TGTGCCAGCAGCCCGCGACGACGGGAAAAATACAATGAGCAGTTCTTC. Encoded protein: CASSPRRREKYNEQFF.

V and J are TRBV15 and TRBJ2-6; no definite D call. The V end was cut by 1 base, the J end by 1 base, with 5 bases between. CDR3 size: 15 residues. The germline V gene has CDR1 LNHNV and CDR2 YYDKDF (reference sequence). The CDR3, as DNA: TGTGCCACCAGCAGAGGGGGTTCTGGGGCCAACGTCCTGACTTTC. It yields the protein CATSRGGSGANVLTF.

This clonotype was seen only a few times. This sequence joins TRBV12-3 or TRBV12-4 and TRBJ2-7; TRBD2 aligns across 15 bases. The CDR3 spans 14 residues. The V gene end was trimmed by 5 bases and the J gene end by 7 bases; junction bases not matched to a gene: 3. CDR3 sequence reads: CASSPGLAGGEQYF. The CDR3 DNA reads TGTGCCAGCAGTCCGGGACTAGCGGGGGGAGAGCAGTACTTC.